A single count supports the clone carrying this TCR beta chain. Clones were sequenced by immunoSEQ multiplex PCR, and TCRdb holds only the in-frame ones, with some missing. The table shows some 260,000 clones, with approximately 90% occurring only once. The CDR3 spans 15 residues. CDR1 and CDR2 from the germline V gene are SGHTA and FQGNSA. V lost 1 base to trimming and J lost 2 bases; unmatched junction nucleotides: 5. This entry belongs to a study of blood T cell repertoires in COVID-19. The sample comprised PBMCs or T cells enriched from blood (not recorded which). V and J are TRBV7-2 and TRBJ2-7, with 7 positions matching TRBD2. The receptor comes from a middle-aged man who had recovered from COVID-19. CDR3: CASSLDASGAYEQYF. As DNA, the CDR3 is TGTGCCAGCAGCTTAGACGCTAGCGGTGCCTACGAGCAGTACTTC.